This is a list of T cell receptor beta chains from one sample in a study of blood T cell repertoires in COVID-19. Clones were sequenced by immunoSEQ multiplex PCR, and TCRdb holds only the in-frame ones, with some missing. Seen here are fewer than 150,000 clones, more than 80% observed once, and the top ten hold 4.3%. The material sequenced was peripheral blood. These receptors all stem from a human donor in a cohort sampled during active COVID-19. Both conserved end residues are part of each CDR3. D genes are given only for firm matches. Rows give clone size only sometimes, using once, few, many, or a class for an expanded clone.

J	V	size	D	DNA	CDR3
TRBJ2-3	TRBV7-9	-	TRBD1	TGTGCCAGCAGCTTGGGACAGGGAGTCGTGAGCACAGATACGCAGTATTTT	CASSLGQGVVSTDTQYF
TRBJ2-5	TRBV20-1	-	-	TGCAGTCGTACTCAACAAGAGACCCAGTACTTC	CSRTQQETQYF
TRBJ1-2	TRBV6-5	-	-	TGTGCCAGCAGTCCAGGGGTAACGAGCTATGGCTACACCTTC	CASSPGVTSYGYTF
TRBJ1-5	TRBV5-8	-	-	TGTGCCAGCAGTGGCGAGGGGCGGGGGAATCAGCCCCAGCATTTT	CASSGEGRGNQPQHF
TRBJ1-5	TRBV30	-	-	TGTGCCTGGAGTCGAGTCGAGGATAGCAATCAGCCCCAGCATTTT	CAWSRVEDSNQPQHF
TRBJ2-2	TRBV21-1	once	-	TGTGCCAGCAGCAAAGCGCGGGGACGGGGGATTAGGGAGCTGTTTTTT	CASSKARGRGIRELFF
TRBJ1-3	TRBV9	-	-	TGTGCCAGCAGCGACAGGGATGGAAACACCATATATTTT	CASSDRDGNTIYF
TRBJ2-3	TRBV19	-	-	TGTGCCAGTAGTATTCAAGGGAGGACAGATACGCAGTATTTT	CASSIQGRTDTQYF
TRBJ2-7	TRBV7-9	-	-	TGTGCCAGCAGCTTAGCGCCTCAGGGTGGACTAGAGCAGTACTTC	CASSLAPQGGLEQYF
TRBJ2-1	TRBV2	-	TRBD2	TGTGCCCGTCAGAACGTAGCGGGAGGCGACTGGCAGCAGTTCTTC	CARQNVAGGDWQQFF
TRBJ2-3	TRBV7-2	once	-	TGTGCCAGCAGCTTAGCGGGAGCGTCAGATACGCAGTATTTT	CASSLAGASDTQYF
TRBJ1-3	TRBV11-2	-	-	TGTGCCAGCAGCTTAAAGCTCCCCTCTGGAAACACCATATATTTT	CASSLKLPSGNTIYF
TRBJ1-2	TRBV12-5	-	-	TGTGCTAGTGGTTTAGCGGGCCCTCTTGGCTACACCTTC	CASGLAGPLGYTF
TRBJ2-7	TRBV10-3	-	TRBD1	TGTGCCATCAGTGGGACAGGGATTGCACTCGACGGGCAGTACTTC	CAISGTGIALDGQYF
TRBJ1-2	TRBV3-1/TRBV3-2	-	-	TGTGCCAGCAGCGAATCGACAAGGCTTAACTATGGCTACACCTTC	CASSESTRLNYGYTF
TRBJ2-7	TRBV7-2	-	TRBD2	TGTGCCAGCAGCTTAGGGTCGGGGGGCGAGCAGTACTTC	CASSLGSGGEQYF
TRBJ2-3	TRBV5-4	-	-	TGTGCCAGCAGCTCCCTTCGGGAAGATACGCAGTATTTT	CASSSLREDTQYF
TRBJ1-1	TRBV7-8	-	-	TGTGCCAGCAGCTCCGACACGAACACTGAAGCTTTCTTT	CASSSDTNTEAFF
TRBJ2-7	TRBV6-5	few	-	TGTGCCAGCATTCCCCCCGGCGGGTACGAGCAGTACTTC	CASIPPGGYEQYF
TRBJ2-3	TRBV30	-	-	TGTGCCTGGAGCGTACTTCTGACTTTGGGAGCCAACACAGATACGCAGTATTTT	CAWSVLLTLGANTDTQYF
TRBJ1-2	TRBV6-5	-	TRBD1	TGTGCCAGCAGTTACGACAGGGAATTTGGCTACACCTTC	CASSYDREFGYTF
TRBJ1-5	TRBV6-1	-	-	TGTGCCAGCAGTGAGCAAGCTTCTAGCAATCAGCCCCAGCATTTT	CASSEQASSNQPQHF